This TCR beta chain came from a study of cytomegalovirus exposure and HLA in healthy donors. This CDR3 has 14 residues. CDR1 LNHNV and CDR2 YYDKDF come from the germline V gene (reference sequence). V was trimmed by 0 bases and J by 3 bases, leaving 8 bases between them. Study observations and caveats: In a later analysis, TCR beta V- and J-gene trimming showed a link to a missense DCLRE1C variant. Data from an earlier analysis indicated that most TCR beta V segments were productive either about 87% or about 30% of the time.

Comment on this clone: What it binds is unknown.

Nominally healthy donors provided the samples, though records likely missed some immune exposures. Researchers ran the PCR with 60 Vbeta and 13 Jbeta primers. Under the authors' procedure: An analysis performed later counted 81 million or so unique TCR beta chains (approximately 11 million of them shared). Here immunoSEQ multiplex PCR was the method, and the copy in TCRdb shows in-frame clones only, minus some. V and J calls and clone size are as listed in that table; D and trimming were resolved from the DNA. The table for this sample gives 120,000 to 150,000 clones. Sample: PBMCs. The chain couples TRBV15 to TRBJ2-5, with a possible D match to TRBD1 (5 bases). This sequence was found in a woman aged 50 to 60 in good health and CMV-seronegative. The chain's CDR3 is CATSRDIGEETQYF. CDR3 sequence (DNA): TGTGCCACCAGCAGAGATATAGGGGAAGAGACCCAGTACTTC.